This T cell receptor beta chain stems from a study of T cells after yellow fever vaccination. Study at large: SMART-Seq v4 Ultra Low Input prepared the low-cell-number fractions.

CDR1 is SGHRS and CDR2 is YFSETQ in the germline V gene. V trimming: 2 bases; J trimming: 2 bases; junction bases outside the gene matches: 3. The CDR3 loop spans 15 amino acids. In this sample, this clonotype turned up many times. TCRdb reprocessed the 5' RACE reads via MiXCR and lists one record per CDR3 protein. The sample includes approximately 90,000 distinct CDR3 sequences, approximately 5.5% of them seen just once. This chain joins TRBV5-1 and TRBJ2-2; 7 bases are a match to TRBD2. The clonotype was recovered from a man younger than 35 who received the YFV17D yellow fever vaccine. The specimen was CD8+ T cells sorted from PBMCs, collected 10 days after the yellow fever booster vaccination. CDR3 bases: TGCGCCAGCAGCTTCCGGGACTATAACACCGGGGAGCTGTTTTTT. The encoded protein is CASSFRDYNTGELFF.